A single sample is the source of the 15 T cell receptor beta chains below, sequenced in a study of blood T cell repertoires in COVID-19. TCRdb's table, derived via immunoSEQ multiplex PCR, lists solely in-frame clones and lacks some. The table lists roughly 250,000 clones, around 85% of them singletons. The sample comprised peripheral blood. The receptors here all came from a woman between 55 and 75 years old with active or convalescent COVID-19.

The chain is built from TRBV6-5 and TRBJ2-7; D possibly corresponds to TRBD2 (5 bases). Germline-derived CDR1 and CDR2 are MNHEY and SVGAGI. This CDR3 has 15 amino acids. Deletions cut 6 bases from V and 6 bases from J, with 21 bases between. Written as DNA, the CDR3 is TGTGCCAGCAGCTCCACTAGTTCCCTCGTAGCCGAGCAGTACTTC. Amino acid sequence: CASSSTSSLVAEQYF.

The chain has TRBV4-1 and TRBJ1-3; tentative D call: TRBD1 (6 bases). V lost 0 bases and J 0 bases, leaving 12 bases between the germline ends. CDR3 length: 17 residues. Looked up from germline, CDR1 is MGHRA and CDR2 is YSYEKL. CDR3 in amino acids: CASSQDWGGYSGNTIYF. CDR3 DNA sequence: TGCGCCAGCAGCCAAGATTGGGGGGGCTACTCTGGAAACACCATATATTTT.

This clone showed up just a few times. This chain joins TRBV7-3 and TRBJ2-7, with TRBD1 matching 8 bases. Looked up from germline, CDR1 is SGHTA and CDR2 is FQGTGA. The CDR3 has 13 amino acids. J gave up 6 bases and V 8 bases, and 9 bases lay outside the gene matches. CDR3 region: CASSSRGQSEQYF. CDR3 sequence (DNA): TGTGCCAGCTCATCCAGGGGGCAAAGCGAGCAGTACTTC.

V usage is TRBV28 and J usage is TRBJ2-3; 10 bases map to TRBD1. CDR1 MDHEN and CDR2 SYDVKM come from the germline V gene. This CDR3 region has 15 residues. Trimming removed 6 bases from V and 7 bases from J; junction bases left unmatched: 10. The CDR3 coding sequence is TGTGCCAGCAGCTTCGGGACAGGGGTCTTCTATACGCAGTATTTT. Protein sequence: CASSFGTGVFYTQYF.

This rearrangement joins TRBV19 to TRBJ2-3, with TRBD2 as a possible D gene (5 bases). The CDR3 has 15 residues. Germline V gene data show CDR1 as LNHDA and CDR2 as SQIVND (reference sequence). Trimming shortened V by 3 bases and J by 6 bases, and 16 bases separated the two germline ends. This chain's CDR3 is CASSIQPSSIDTQYF. CDR3 DNA sequence: TGTGCCAGTAGTATCCAGCCTAGCTCAATCGATACGCAGTATTTT.

This chain connects TRBV28 to TRBJ1-6; tentative D call: TRBD1 (6 bases). The CDR3 loop spans 16 amino acids. CDR1 is MDHEN and CDR2 is SYDVKM in the germline V gene. The germline V and J ends were trimmed by 4 bases and 8 bases, with 18 bases remaining between them. The CDR3 DNA follows: TGTGCCAGCAGTTCCTGGGAGGGGGGCATCGATTCACCCCTCCACTTT. Translating it yields CASSSWEGGIDSPLHF.

The rearrangement joins TRBV25-1 to TRBJ2-7, with TRBD2 identical over 9 bases. V was pared by 1 base and J by 0 bases, with 7 bases of the junction left unmatched. This CDR3 is 17 amino acids long. Germline V gene lookup returns CDR1 MGHDK and CDR2 SYGVNS. The CDR3 DNA sequence: TGTGCCAGCAGTGAATGGGCTGGTAGCGGGAGCTCCTACGAGCAGTACTTC. Translating gives CASSEWAGSGSSYEQYF.

This chain uses TRBV19 with TRBJ2-3, with a tentative D call TRBD1 (6 bases). The CDR3 has 14 amino acids. In germline, CDR1 is LNHDA, CDR2 SQIVND (reference sequence). V was cut by 6 bases and J by 2 bases, with 12 bases left in between. Here the CDR3 DNA reads TGTGCCAGTAGCCAGACAGGTTCCACAGATACGCAGTATTTT. This gives the protein CASSQTGSTDTQYF.

The rearrangement uses TRBV29-1 and TRBJ2-4, with 7 bases matching TRBD1. This CDR3 is 16 amino acids long. V lost 6 bases and J lost 1; bases outside the gene matches: 12. The germline V gene has CDR1 SQVTM and CDR2 ANQGSEA. In nucleotides, the CDR3 is TGCAGCGTGATGGACAGGCAGACTGCGGCCAAAAACATTCAGTACTTC. This translates into CSVMDRQTAAKNIQYF.

The chain has TRBV14 and TRBJ1-6, with 9 bases matching TRBD1. CDR3 length: 16 residues. V lost 4 bases, J lost 9 bases, and 10 bases stayed unmatched. Germline values: CDR1 SGHDN, CDR2 FVKESK. CDR3 DNA: TGTGCCAGCAGCCTCCATCCGGGACAGGGAAGTTCACCCCTCCACTTT. Its protein is CASSLHPGQGSSPLHF.

V gene TRBV28 combines with J gene TRBJ1-6; 9 positions agree with TRBD1. The V segment lost 5 bases and the J segment 0 bases; nucleotides outside the gene matches: 5. CDR3 length: 17 residues. CDR1 and CDR2 from the germline V gene are MDHEN and SYDVKM. CDR3 nucleotide sequence: TGTGCCAGCAGTGGACAGGGGACCATCTCCTATAATTCACCCCTCCACTTT. Encoded protein: CASSGQGTISYNSPLHF.

The chain uses TRBV19 and TRBJ2-2; 7 bases align to TRBD2. Germline V lookup: CDR1 LNHDA, CDR2 SQIVND (reference sequence). Losses at the gene ends were 4 bases for V and 0 bases for J; bases not matched to a gene: 8. This CDR3 spans 17 amino acids. The CDR3 sequence: CASSKGWLAANTGELFF. In DNA form, the CDR3 reads TGTGCCAGTAGTAAAGGCTGGCTAGCGGCGAACACCGGGGAGCTGTTTTTT.

The chain combines TRBV10-3 with TRBJ1-2; a possible D gene is TRBD1 (6 bases). The CDR3 runs to 13 residues. Germline-derived CDR1 and CDR2 are ENHRY and SYGVKD. V was pared by 8 bases and J by 1 base, with 11 bases between. The CDR3 protein is CAIRDNFNYGYTF. The CDR3 nucleotides read TGTGCCATCCGGGACAATTTTAACTATGGCTACACCTTC.

This clone was counted between two and nine times. V usage is TRBV11-2 and J usage is TRBJ1-6, with D tentatively TRBD1 (6 bases). Trimming pared 2 bases from V and 8 bases from J, leaving 16 bases between. This CDR3 has 16 residues. Germline V CDR1 and CDR2: SGHAT, FQNNGV. CDR3 sequence (DNA): TGTGCCAGCAGCTTATTTGCTCCAGGGGCATATTCACCCCTCCACTTT. This codes for CASSLFAPGAYSPLHF.

The genes are TRBV21-1 and TRBJ1-5; the table names TRBD1, a call not compared with the DNA. TRBV21-1 is tagged as a pseudogene. The CDR3 runs to 17 residues. CDR3 coding DNA: TGTGCCAGCAGCAACAGACAGGGGCTTCTCAGCAATCAGCCCCAGCATTTT. This sequence encodes CASSNRQGLLSNQPQHF.